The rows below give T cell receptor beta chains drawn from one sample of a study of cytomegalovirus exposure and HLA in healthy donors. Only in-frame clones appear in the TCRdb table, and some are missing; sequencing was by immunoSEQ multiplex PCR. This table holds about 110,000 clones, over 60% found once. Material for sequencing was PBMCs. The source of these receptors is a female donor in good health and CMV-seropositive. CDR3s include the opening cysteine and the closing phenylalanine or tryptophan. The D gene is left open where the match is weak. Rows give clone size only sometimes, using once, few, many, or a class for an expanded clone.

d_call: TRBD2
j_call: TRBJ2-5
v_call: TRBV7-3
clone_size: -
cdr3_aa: CASSPSGGVQETQYF
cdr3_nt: TGTGCCAGCAGCCCCTCGGGGGGAGTCCAAGAGACCCAGTACTTC

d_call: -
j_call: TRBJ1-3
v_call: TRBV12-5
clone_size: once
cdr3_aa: CASGLGQTGNTIYF
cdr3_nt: TGTGCTAGTGGTTTGGGACAGACTGGAAACACCATATATTTT

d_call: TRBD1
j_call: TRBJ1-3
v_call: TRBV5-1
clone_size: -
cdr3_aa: CASSPRDRGNTIYF
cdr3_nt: TGCGCCAGCAGCCCCAGGGACAGGGGAAACACCATATATTTT

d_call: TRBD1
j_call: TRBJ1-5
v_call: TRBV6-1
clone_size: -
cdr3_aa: CASRDISGGYQPQHF
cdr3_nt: TGTGCCAGCAGAGACATTTCAGGGGGATATCAGCCCCAGCATTTT

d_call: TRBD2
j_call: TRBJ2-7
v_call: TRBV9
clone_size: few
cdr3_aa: CASSVASSGVAYEQYF
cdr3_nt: TGTGCCAGCAGCGTAGCTTCTAGCGGGGTAGCCTACGAGCAGTACTTC

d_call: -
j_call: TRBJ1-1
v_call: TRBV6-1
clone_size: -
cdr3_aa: CASSDRLAGEAFF
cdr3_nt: TGTGCCAGCAGTGATCGTCTGGCAGGTGAAGCTTTCTTT

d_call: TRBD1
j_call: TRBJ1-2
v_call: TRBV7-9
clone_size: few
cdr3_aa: CASSSSGTGSNDYTF
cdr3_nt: TGTGCCAGCAGCTCATCGGGGACAGGGTCCAATGACTACACCTTC

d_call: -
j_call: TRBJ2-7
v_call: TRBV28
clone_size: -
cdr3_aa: CASSDGESYEQYF
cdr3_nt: TGTGCCAGCTCCGACGGAGAATCCTACGAGCAGTACTTC

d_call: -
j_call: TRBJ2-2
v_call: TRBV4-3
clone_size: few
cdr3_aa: CASSPLAQNTGELFF
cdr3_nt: TGCGCCAGCAGCCCTCTGGCTCAAAACACCGGGGAGCTGTTTTTT

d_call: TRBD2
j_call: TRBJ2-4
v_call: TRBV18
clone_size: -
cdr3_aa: CASSPRGGIKNIQYF
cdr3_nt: TGTGCCAGCTCACCACGCGGGGGGATCAAAAACATTCAGTACTTC

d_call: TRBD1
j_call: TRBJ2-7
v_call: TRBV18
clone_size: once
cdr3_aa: CASSAPGQGHEQYF
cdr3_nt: TGTGCCAGCTCAGCTCCGGGACAGGGGCACGAGCAGTACTTC

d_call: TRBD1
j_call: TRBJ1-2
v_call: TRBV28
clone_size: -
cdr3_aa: CASSADRGVNYGYTF
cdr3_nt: TGTGCCAGCAGCGCTGACAGGGGGGTTAACTATGGCTACACCTTC

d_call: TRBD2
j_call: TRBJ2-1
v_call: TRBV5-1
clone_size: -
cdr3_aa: CASSPPLLAGETEQFF
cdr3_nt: TGCGCCAGCAGCCCCCCCCTACTAGCGGGAGAGACTGAGCAGTTCTTC

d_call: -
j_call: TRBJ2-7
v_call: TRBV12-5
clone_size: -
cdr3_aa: CASGPSRGAAYEQYF
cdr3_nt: TGTGCTAGTGGTCCAAGTCGGGGGGCGGCCTACGAGCAGTACTTC

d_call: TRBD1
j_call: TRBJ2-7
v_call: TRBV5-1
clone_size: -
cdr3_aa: CASSPRDRGNSYEQYF
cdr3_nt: TGCGCCAGCAGCCCGCGGGACAGGGGGAACTCCTACGAGCAGTACTTC

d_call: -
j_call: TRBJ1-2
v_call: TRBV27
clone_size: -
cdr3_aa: CASSPIRGNYGYTF
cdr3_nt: TGTGCCAGCAGTCCAATCAGGGGTAACTATGGCTACACCTTC

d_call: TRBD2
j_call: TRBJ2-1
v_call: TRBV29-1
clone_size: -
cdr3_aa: CSVATSGNWNEQFF
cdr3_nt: TGCAGCGTAGCGACTAGCGGGAATTGGAATGAGCAGTTCTTC

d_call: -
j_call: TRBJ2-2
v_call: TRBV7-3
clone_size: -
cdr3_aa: CASSLIRNTGELFF
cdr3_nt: TGTGCCAGCAGCTTAATCAGGAACACCGGGGAGCTGTTTTTT

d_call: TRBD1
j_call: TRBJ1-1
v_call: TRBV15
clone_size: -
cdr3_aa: CVTSRPNRGLNTEAFF
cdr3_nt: TGTGTCACCAGCAGACCCAACAGGGGGCTGAACACTGAAGCTTTCTTT

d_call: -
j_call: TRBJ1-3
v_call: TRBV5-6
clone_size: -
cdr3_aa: CASSPGGIGRGTIYF
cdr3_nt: TGTGCCAGCTCGCCTGGGGGGATTGGACGCGGGACCATATATTTT

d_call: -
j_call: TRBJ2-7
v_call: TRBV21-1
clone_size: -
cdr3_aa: CASSPRPTGARYEQYF
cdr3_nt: TGTGCCAGCAGCCCACGCCCGACAGGGGCACGGTACGAGCAGTACTTC

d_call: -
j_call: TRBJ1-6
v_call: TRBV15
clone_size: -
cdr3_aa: CATSRDQGNSPLHF
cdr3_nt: TGTGCCACCAGCAGGGACCAGGGAAACTCACCCCTCCACTTT

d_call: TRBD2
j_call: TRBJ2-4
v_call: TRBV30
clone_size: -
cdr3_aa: CAWSGVAGGPGNIQYF
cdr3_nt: TGTGCCTGGAGTGGGGTAGCGGGAGGGCCTGGAAACATTCAGTACTTC

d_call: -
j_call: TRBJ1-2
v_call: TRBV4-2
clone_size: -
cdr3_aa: CASSQVTQGRDYGYTF
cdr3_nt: TGTGCCAGCAGCCAAGTAACACAGGGAAGGGACTATGGCTACACCTTC

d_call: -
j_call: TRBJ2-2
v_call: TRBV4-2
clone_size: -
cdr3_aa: CASSQGHRTPGELFF
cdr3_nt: TGTGCCAGCAGCCAAGGACACAGAACCCCCGGGGAGCTGTTTTTT

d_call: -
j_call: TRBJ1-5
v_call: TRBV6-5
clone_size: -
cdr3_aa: CASSYRRGQPQHF
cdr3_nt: TGTGCCAGCAGTTACCGGCGGGGTCAGCCCCAGCATTTT

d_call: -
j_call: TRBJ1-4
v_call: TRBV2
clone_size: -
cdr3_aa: CASSEARSMRSWQKLFF
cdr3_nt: TGTGCCAGCAGTGAAGCGCGGTCGATGCGTAGTTGGCAAAAACTGTTTTTT

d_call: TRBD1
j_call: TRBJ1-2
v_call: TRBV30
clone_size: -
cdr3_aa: CAWRAGQGNYGYTF
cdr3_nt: TGTGCCTGGAGGGCGGGACAGGGAAACTATGGCTACACCTTC

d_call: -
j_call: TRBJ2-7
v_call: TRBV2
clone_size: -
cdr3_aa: CASTIAGYEQYF
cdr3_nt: TGTGCCAGCACTATCGCAGGCTACGAGCAGTACTTC

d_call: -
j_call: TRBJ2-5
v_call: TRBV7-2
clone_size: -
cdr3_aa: CASSSGETQYF
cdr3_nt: TGTGCCAGCAGCTCGGGAGAGACCCAGTACTTC

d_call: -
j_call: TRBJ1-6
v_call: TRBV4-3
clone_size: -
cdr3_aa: CASSQDFSSSYNSPLHF
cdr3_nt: TGCGCCAGCAGCCAAGATTTCTCCAGCTCCTATAATTCACCCCTCCACTTT

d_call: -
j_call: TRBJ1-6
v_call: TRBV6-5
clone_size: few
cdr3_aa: CASSYSRGSSNSPLHF
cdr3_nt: TGTGCCAGCAGTTACTCAAGGGGGTCGAGCAATTCACCCCTCCACTTT

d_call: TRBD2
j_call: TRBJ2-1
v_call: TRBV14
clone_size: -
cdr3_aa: CASSQDLGRLANNEQFF
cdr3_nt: TGTGCCAGCAGCCAAGATCTGGGGAGACTAGCTAACAATGAGCAGTTCTTC

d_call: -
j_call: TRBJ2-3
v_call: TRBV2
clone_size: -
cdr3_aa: CASSSSQAFHRTDTQYF
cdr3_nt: TGTGCCAGCAGTTCAAGCCAGGCCTTTCATCGCACAGATACGCAGTATTTT

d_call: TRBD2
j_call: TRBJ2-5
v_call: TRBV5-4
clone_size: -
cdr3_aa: CASSLSGLAGGGLETQYF
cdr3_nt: TGTGCCAGCAGCTTGTCGGGACTAGCGGGAGGCGGGTTAGAGACCCAGTACTTC

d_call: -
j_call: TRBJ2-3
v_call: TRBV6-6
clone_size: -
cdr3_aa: CASRANKGGHGDTQYF
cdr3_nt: TGTGCCAGCAGGGCGAACAAGGGGGGGCATGGAGATACGCAGTATTTT

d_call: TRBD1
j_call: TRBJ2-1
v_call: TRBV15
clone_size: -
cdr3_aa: CATSTLWGQGSSYNEQFF
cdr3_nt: TGTGCCACCAGCACACTTTGGGGACAGGGGAGCTCCTACAATGAGCAGTTCTTC

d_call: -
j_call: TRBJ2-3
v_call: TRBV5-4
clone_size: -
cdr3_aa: CASSPRGGHTDTQYF
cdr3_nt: TGTGCCAGCAGCCCCAGGGGAGGGCACACAGATACGCAGTATTTT

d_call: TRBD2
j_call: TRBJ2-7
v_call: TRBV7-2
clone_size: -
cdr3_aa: CASSLGLAFYEQYF
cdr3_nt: TGTGCCAGCAGCTTAGGACTAGCCTTCTACGAGCAGTACTTC

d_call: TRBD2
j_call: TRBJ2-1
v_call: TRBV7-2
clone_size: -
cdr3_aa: CASSREGLAGGREQFF
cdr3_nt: TGTGCCAGCAGCAGAGAGGGATTAGCGGGAGGACGTGAGCAGTTCTTC

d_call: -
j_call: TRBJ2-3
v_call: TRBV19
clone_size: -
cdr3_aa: CASSRGVDTQYF
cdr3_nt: TGTGCCAGTAGTAGGGGCGTCGATACGCAGTATTTT

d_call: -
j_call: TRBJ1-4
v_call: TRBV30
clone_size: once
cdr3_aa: CAWGNRETSNEKLFF
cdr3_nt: TGTGCCTGGGGCAACCGTGAAACTAGTAATGAAAAACTGTTTTTT

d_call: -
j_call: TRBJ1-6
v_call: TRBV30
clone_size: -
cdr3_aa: CAWSVLAGSPLHF
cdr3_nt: TGTGCCTGGAGTGTACTCGCGGGTTCACCCCTCCACTTT

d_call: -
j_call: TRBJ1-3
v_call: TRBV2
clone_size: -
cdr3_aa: CASSPGIGNTIYF
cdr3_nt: TGTGCCAGCAGCCCAGGGATAGGAAACACCATATATTTT

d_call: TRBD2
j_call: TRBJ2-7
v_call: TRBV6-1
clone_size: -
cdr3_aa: CASSEALWREGYEQYF
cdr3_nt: TGTGCCAGCAGTGAAGCGCTTTGGCGGGAGGGCTACGAGCAGTACTTC

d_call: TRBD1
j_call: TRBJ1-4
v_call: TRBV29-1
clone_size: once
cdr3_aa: CSASTGGGATNEKLFF
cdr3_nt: TGCAGCGCATCGACAGGGGGGGGTGCAACTAATGAAAAACTGTTTTTT

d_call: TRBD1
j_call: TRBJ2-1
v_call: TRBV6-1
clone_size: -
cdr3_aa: CASSDGQVGIGNEQFF
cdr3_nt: TGTGCCAGCAGTGATGGACAGGTAGGGATCGGCAATGAGCAGTTCTTC

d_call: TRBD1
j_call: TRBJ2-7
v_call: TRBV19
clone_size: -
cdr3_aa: CASRGDRAPYEQYF
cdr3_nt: TGTGCCAGTAGAGGGGACAGGGCCCCCTACGAGCAGTACTTC

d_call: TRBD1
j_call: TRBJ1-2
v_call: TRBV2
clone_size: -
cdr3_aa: CASSDGDRGGYGYTF
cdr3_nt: TGTGCCAGCAGTGATGGGGACAGGGGCGGCTATGGCTACACCTTC

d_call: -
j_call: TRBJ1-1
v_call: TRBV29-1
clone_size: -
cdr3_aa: CSVEDRGGMNTEAFF
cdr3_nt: TGCAGCGTTGAAGATCGGGGGGGCATGAACACTGAAGCTTTCTTT

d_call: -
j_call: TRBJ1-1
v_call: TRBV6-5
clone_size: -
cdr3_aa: CASSSTRRGVNTEAFF
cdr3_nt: TGTGCCAGCAGTTCTACGCGGCGGGGTGTGAACACTGAAGCTTTCTTT

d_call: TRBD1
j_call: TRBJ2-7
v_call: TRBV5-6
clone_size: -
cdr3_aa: CASSLGGTARLTTSYEQYF
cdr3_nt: TGTGCCAGCAGCTTGGGAGGGACAGCTAGACTTACGACCTCCTACGAGCAGTACTTC